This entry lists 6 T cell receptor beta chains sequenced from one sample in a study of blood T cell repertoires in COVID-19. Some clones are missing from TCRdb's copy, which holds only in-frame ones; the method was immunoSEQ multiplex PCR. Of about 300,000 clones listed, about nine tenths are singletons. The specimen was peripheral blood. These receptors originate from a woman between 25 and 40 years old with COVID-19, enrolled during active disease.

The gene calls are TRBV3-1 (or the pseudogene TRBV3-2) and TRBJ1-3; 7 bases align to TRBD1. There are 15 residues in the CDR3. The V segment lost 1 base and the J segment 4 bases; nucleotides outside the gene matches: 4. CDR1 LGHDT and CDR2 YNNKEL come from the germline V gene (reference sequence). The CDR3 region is CASSQGQGGGNTIYF. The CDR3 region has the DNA TGTGCCAGCAGCCAAGGCCAGGGGGGAGGAAACACCATATATTTT.

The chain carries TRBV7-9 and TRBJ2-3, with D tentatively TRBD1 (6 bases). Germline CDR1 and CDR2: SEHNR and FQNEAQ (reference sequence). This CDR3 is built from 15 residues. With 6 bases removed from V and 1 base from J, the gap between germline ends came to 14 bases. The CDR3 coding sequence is TGTGCCAGCAGACCGTTAAAGGGGGGCACAGATACGCAGTATTTT. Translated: CASRPLKGGTDTQYF.

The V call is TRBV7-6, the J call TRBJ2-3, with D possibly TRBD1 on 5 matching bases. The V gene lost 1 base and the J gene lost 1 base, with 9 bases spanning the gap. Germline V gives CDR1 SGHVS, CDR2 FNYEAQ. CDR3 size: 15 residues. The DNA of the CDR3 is TGTGCCAGCAGCTTAGAAGGACACCGCACAGATACGCAGTATTTT. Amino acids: CASSLEGHRTDTQYF.

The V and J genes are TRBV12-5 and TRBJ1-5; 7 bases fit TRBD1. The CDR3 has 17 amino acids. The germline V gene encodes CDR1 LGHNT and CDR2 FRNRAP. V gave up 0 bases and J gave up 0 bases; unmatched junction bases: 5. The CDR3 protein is CASGLVQGTLSNQPQHF. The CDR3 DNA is TGTGCTAGTGGTTTGGTACAGGGGACACTTAGCAATCAGCCCCAGCATTTT.

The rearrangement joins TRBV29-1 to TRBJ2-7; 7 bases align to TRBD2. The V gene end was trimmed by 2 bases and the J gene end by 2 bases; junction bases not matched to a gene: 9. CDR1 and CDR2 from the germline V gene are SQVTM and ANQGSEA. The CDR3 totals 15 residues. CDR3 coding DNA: TGCAGCGTTGAACGAGGGGAGGGTGGGCCCTACGAGCAGTACTTC. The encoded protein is CSVERGEGGPYEQYF.

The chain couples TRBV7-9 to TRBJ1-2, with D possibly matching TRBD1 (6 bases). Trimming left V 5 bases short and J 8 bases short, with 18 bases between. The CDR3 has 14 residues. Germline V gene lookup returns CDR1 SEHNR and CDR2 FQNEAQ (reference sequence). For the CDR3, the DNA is TGTGCCAGCAGCGCCCTGGACAGTCTAGGAGGCTACACCTTC. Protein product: CASSALDSLGGYTF.